The next 4 T cell receptor beta chains were all read from a single sample in a study of spatial heterogeneity in lung cancer. Findings and limits, study-wide: Tumor mutation counts were tracked by expanded intratumoral alpha and beta TCR counts.

These receptors lack a known antigen. TCRdb re-derived calls from the 5' RACE reads in MiXCR, one entry per CDR3 protein. The sample carries 7,200 or so distinct CDR3 sequences, under 7.5% recorded once. Noted time point: sample taken at primary tumor resection. The starting material was lung tumor tissue, obtained at surgery. These receptors were taken from a female donor with early-stage non-small cell lung cancer.

This clonotype was detected many times. Because the library targeted alpha chains, this beta chain is an off-target read whose size means little. The J gene is TRBJ2-5, the V gene TRBV7-9; D not resolved. Trimming took 5 bases from V and 1 from J, leaving 11 bases between them. Germline V lookup: CDR1 SEHNR, CDR2 FQNEAQ (reference sequence). This CDR3 is built from 14 residues. CDR3 sequence (DNA): TGTGCCAGCAGCGCCGGTGGGTCCCAAGAGACCCAGTACTTC. It encodes CASSAGGSQETQYF.

Many counts were recorded for this clonotype. A library made for alpha chains picked up this beta chain off target, so its size means little. In nucleotides, the CDR3 is TGTGCCAGCAGTACCAACATGGGCGGGTTCTCTGGGGCCAACGTCCTGACTTTC. This gives the protein CASSTNMGGFSGANVLTF. This chain connects TRBV27 to TRBJ2-6; D may be TRBD2 (5 bases). Germline V lookup: CDR1 MNHEY, CDR2 SMNVEV (reference sequence). The CDR3 length is 18 residues. The V end lost 5 bases, the J end lost 0 bases, and 17 bases lay between the germline ends.

This clonotype was recorded at least ten times. Being off target in a library aimed at alpha chains, this beta chain has a size of little meaning. This rearrangement joins TRBV20-1 to TRBJ2-6; D may match TRBD1 or TRBD2 (6 bases each). The CDR3 runs 14 residues. Germline-derived CDR1 and CDR2 are DFQATT and SNEGSKA (reference sequence). Between the trimmed V and J ends, which lost 3 bases and 2 bases, there was a span of 8 bases. CDR3 DNA sequence: TGCAGTGCTAGGGGGGGCACTGGGGCCAACGTCCTGACTTTC. Translated, it gives CSARGGTGANVLTF.

This clonotype counts as medium-sized. This beta chain lies outside the target of a library built for alpha chains; its clone size means little. V usage is TRBV3-1 and J usage is TRBJ1-4; D gene unclear. The CDR3 is made up of 13 amino acids. V lost 9 bases and J 0 bases, leaving 8 bases between the germline ends. Germline CDR1 LGHDT, CDR2 YNNKEL (reference sequence). CDR3 loop: CASQHSTNEKLFF. CDR3 sequence (DNA): TGTGCCAGTCAGCATTCAACTAATGAAAAACTGTTTTTT. The variable domain in full, with the rest retrieved from reference TRBV3-1 and TRBJ1-4, is DTAVSQTPKYLVTQMGNDKSIKCEQNLGHDTMYWYKQDSKKFLKIMFSYNNKELIINETVPNRFSPKSPDKAHLNLHINSLELGDSAVYFCASQHSTNEKLFFGSGTQLSVL.